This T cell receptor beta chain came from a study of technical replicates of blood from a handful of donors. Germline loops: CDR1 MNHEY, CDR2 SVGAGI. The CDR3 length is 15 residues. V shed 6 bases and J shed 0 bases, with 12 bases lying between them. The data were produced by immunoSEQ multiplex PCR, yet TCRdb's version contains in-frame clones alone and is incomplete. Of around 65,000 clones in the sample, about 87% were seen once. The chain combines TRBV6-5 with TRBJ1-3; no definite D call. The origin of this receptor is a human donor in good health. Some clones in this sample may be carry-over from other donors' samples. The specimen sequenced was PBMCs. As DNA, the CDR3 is TGTGCCAGCAGCGATGGATCTAGCTCTGGAAACACCATATATTTT. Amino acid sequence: CASSDGSSSGNTIYF.